Given below is one T cell receptor (beta chain) in context. Its antigen is still unknown. These data come from a study of cytomegalovirus exposure and HLA in healthy donors. Study-level results: As was reported, the classifier diagnosed cytomegalovirus status with high specificity and sensitivity.

The PCR was carried out with 60 Vbeta primers and 13 Jbeta primers. Sequenced by immunoSEQ multiplex PCR; TCRdb stores in-frame clones only, minus some. The sample records roughly 160,000 clones, about four fifths being singletons. This CDR3 comprises 15 residues. Trimming removed 4 bases from V and 4 bases from J; junction bases left unmatched: 7. Germline assignment: CDR1 SGHVS and CDR2 FNYEAQ. The origin of this receptor is a woman between 45 and 65 years old in good health and CMV-seropositive. The specimen was PBMCs. The chain joins TRBV7-6 to TRBJ2-5; 9 bases are shared with TRBD1. CDR3 sequence: CASSSRDRVGETQYF. The CDR3 region has the DNA TGTGCCAGCAGCTCCCGGGACAGGGTAGGAGAGACCCAGTACTTC.